Shown below are 18 T cell receptor beta chains from a single sample sequenced in a study of CD8+CD57+ T cells in acquired aplastic anemia. Genomic DNA, the template, was used for profiling of the TCR beta VDJ and CDR3. TCRdb fed the reads into MiXCR, producing one record per CDR3 protein. The sample shows just over 400,000 distinct CDR3 sequences, 65% to 80% of them seen only once. Sequenced material: sorted CD4+, CD8+, or CD8+CD57+ T cells (not recorded which) from PBMCs. These receptors were collected from a human donor in good health, serving as a control.

The sample holds many counts of this clonotype. A read error may explain this, as a much larger clone is one base away. The rearrangement joins TRBV7-6 to TRBJ1-2; D remains ambiguous. CDR1 is SGHVS and CDR2 is FNYEAQ in the germline V gene. The CDR3 length is 13 residues. Trimming stripped 6 bases from V and 4 bases from J, with 12 bases between. Here the CDR3 DNA reads TGTGCCAGCAGTCAAACGCGGTCCTATGGCTACACCTTC. Protein product: CASSQTRSYGYTF.

With regard to this clonotype: The germline gene is not matched at one end of the junction; a read error may be the cause. This rearrangement joins TRBV9 to TRBJ1-1; D unresolved. The germline gives CDR1 SGDLS, CDR2 YYNGEE. This CDR3 spans 14 amino acids. The CDR3 reads CASSETTDSSEAFF. The CDR3 DNA sequence: TGTGCCAGCAGCGAGACGACGGATTCTTCTGAGGCTTTCTTT.

This clonotype was found many times. At one end, the junction sequence differs from germline, possibly due to a read error. V gene TRBV5-1 combines with J gene TRBJ1-3; the D is unclear. The CDR3 runs 14 residues. CDR1 is SGHRS, CDR2 YFSETQ, per germline. Here the CDR3 DNA reads TGTGCCAGCAGCTTAGGGAACTCTGGAAACACCATATATTTT. Its protein is CASSLGNSGNTIYF. Looking up the rest from reference TRBV5-1 and TRBJ1-3 gives the full variable domain: KAGVTQTPRYLIKTRGQQVTLSCSPISGHRSVSWYQQTPGQGLQFLFEYFSETQRNKGNFPGRFSGRQFSNSRSEMNVSTLELGDSALYLCASSLGNSGNTIYFGEGSWLTVV.

This clonotype was counted many times. This chain uses TRBV25-1 with TRBJ1-4; no reliable D call. This CDR3 spans 15 amino acids. The V and J ends lost 2 bases and 1 base respectively, with 8 bases between them. CDR1 is MGHDK, CDR2 SYGVNS, per germline. The CDR3 coding sequence is TGTGCCAGCAGTGAAATGGGCAAAACTAATGAAAAACTGTTTTTT. Amino acids: CASSEMGKTNEKLFF.

In its sample, this clonotype was seen many times. The chain couples TRBV12-3 or TRBV12-4 to TRBJ1-2, with D perhaps matching TRBD1 (6 bases). Trimming took 7 bases from V and 8 from J, leaving 14 bases between them. This CDR3 comprises 12 residues. The CDR3 protein is CASTRTGNGYTF. For the CDR3, the DNA is TGTGCCAGCACCCGAACAGGGAACGGCTACACCTTC.

The chain joins TRBV7-2 to TRBJ1-5, with D possibly being TRBD1 (6 bases). CDR3 length: 15 amino acids. With 5 bases removed from V and 1 base from J, the gap between germline ends came to 12 bases. From germline, CDR1 is SGHTA and CDR2 FQGNSA. The CDR3 is CASSLDSTSNQPQHF. In DNA, the CDR3 is TGTGCCAGCAGCCTGGACAGTACGAGCAATCAGCCCCAGCATTTT.

DNA for the CDR3: TGCGCCAGCAGCCAAGATTGTAAGAGGGCGCGGACACTCTATGGCTACACCTTC. Its protein is CASSQDCKRARTLYGYTF. J is TRBJ1-2 and V is TRBV4-3, with D possibly matching TRBD1 (5 bases). V was pared by 0 bases and J by 4 bases, with 21 bases between. CDR1 and CDR2 from the germline V gene are LGHNA and YSLEER. CDR3 length: 18 amino acids.

The chain is built from TRBV7-2 and TRBJ1-5; D not certain. The V end lost 6 bases, the J end lost 13 bases, and 28 bases lay between the germline ends. CDR1 is SGHTA, CDR2 FQGNSA, per germline. The CDR3 is 16 residues long. The CDR3 reads CASRTWANALNHFQHF. The DNA for the CDR3 is TGTGCCAGCAGGACATGGGCCAATGCACTCAACCACTTTCAGCATTTT. The full variable domain, in which reference TRBV7-2 and TRBJ1-5 provide the parts outside the CDR3, is GAGVSQSPSNKVTEKGKDVELRCDPISGHTALYWYRQSLGQGLEFLIYFQGNSAPDKSGLPSDRFSAERTGGSVSTLTIQRTQQEDSAVYLCASRTWANALNHFQHFGDGTRLSIL.

As for this clonotype: It is likely a read error, because the conserved phenylalanine at the end of the CDR3 is missing. Because the CDR3's place on the DNA is in doubt, the DNA is left out and the CDR3 is given as listed by TCRdb. This chain joins TRBV7-2 and TRBJ2-1. Germline V gene data show CDR1 as SGHTA and CDR2 as FQGNSA. The CDR3 adds up to 12 amino acids, both ends counted. The CDR3 is CASRSGKNEQFV.

This clonotype appeared once. The chain carries TRBV7-2 and TRBJ1-1, with D possibly TRBD1 on 5 matching bases. Between the trimmed V and J ends, which lost 1 base and 11 bases, there was a span of 17 bases. CDR1 and CDR2 (germline): SGHTA, FQGNSA. The CDR3 length is 14 residues. The CDR3 region is CASSLDLGEGWAFF. CDR3 nucleotide sequence: TGTGCCAGCAGCTTAGATCTGGGGGAGGGATGGGCTTTCTTT.

The chain carries TRBV15 and TRBJ1-2; TRBD1 aligns across 12 bases. Losses at the gene ends were 0 bases for V and 8 bases for J; bases not matched to a gene: 16. Germline CDR1 reads LNHNV; CDR2 reads YYDKDF (reference sequence). The CDR3 is 19 residues long. In nucleotides, the CDR3 is TGTGCCACCAGCAGAGATTACGGGACAGGGGGCCCTGCGTTTCTGGGCTACACCTTC. Translating it yields CATSRDYGTGGPAFLGYTF.

V usage is TRBV15 and J usage is TRBJ1-1, with D tentatively TRBD1 (5 bases). Per the germline V gene, CDR1 is LNHNV and CDR2 is YYDKDF (reference sequence). The CDR3 extends over 16 amino acids. V gave up 5 bases and J gave up 1 base, with 17 bases separating them. In DNA form, the CDR3 reads TGTGCCACCAGCTGCAGTGGGGCCCGGCAGAACACTGAAGCTTTCTTT. This gives the protein CATSCSGARQNTEAFF.

The chain uses TRBV5-4 and TRBJ1-1; D remains ambiguous. The V gene lost 4 bases and the J gene lost 3 bases, with 19 bases spanning the gap. This CDR3 is built from 16 residues. Germline loops: CDR1 SGHNT, CDR2 YYREEE (reference sequence). CDR3 sequence reads: CASSMVPSRQYTEAFF. CDR3 nucleotides: TGTGCCAGCAGCATGGTCCCTAGTCGGCAGTACACTGAAGCTTTCTTT.

J is TRBJ2-7 and V is TRBV20-1; D not resolved. This CDR3 region has 10 residues. Germline values: CDR1 DFQATT, CDR2 SNEGSKA (reference sequence). V was pared by 7 bases and J by 9 bases, with 13 bases between. CDR3 coding DNA: TGCAGTGTGGGCAAAAACGGGCAGTACTTC. Translation gives CSVGKNGQYF.

This rearrangement joins TRBV5-1 to TRBJ1-2, with a tentative D call TRBD1 (5 bases). Germline V lookup: CDR1 SGHRS, CDR2 YFSETQ. The CDR3 length is 15 residues. V was pared by 6 bases and J by 8 bases, with 23 bases between. In DNA, the CDR3 is TGCGCCAGCACAGCAACCCGGACACGGGAGAGAGGCTACACCTTC. Protein product: CASTATRTRERGYTF.

Regarding this clonotype: A read error may account for a junction end that differs from germline. The rearrangement uses TRBV7-7 and TRBJ2-7, with D unclear. CDR3 length: 14 amino acids. Germline V gives CDR1 SSHAT, CDR2 FNYEAQ (reference sequence). CDR3 loop: CASSTELTTYEQYF. DNA for the CDR3: TGTGCTAGCAGCACCGAACTAACGACCTACGAGCAGTACTTC.

The chain combines TRBV5-4 with TRBJ2-7; D gene uncertain. Trimming removed 8 bases from V and 5 bases from J, with 14 bases in between. This CDR3 spans 12 amino acids. Germline assignment: CDR1 SGHNT and CDR2 YYREEE (reference sequence). CDR3 amino acids: CASSMASDEQYF. CDR3 coding DNA: TGTGCCAGTAGTATGGCCAGTGACGAGCAGTACTTC.

The chain couples TRBV7-2 to TRBJ2-5; the D is unclear. The better agreement between TRBJ2-7 and the DNA end casts doubt on the J call. The CDR3 runs 14 residues. CDR1 and CDR2 (germline): SGHTA, FQGNSA. The CDR3 region is CASSLLTAEYEQYF. CDR3 sequence (DNA): TGTGCCAGCAGCTTACTGACGGCAGAGTACGAGCAGTACTTC.